This entry features one T cell receptor (beta chain) sequence. The data were obtained in a study of high-grade serous ovarian cancer treatment subgroups. TCRdb's copy holds only in-frame clones and misses some; the assay was immunoSEQ multiplex PCR. The sample lists approximately 7,800 clones, approximately 62% seen once, with roughly 6% in the top ten. Tumor samples were obtained before definitive surgery or chemotherapy. This CDR3 has 14 residues. Germline loops: CDR1 MNHEY, CDR2 SVGAGI. The sequenced sample consisted of tumor tissue. V is TRBV6-5 and J is TRBJ2-5; 8 positions match TRBD1. The J call may be in error: the DNA end matches TRBJ2-7 better. This TCR came from a human donor with high-grade serous ovarian cancer. CDR3 nucleotides: TGTGCCAGCGCCACCCAGGGGGCAGCCTACGAGCAGTACTTC. Translated, it gives CASATQGAAYEQYF.